The 14 T cell receptor beta chains given below trace back to one sample, sequenced in a study of T cells in Graves' hyperthyroidism and ophthalmopathy. TCR beta CDR3 regions were amplified from RNA transcripts. HTBI primers were employed in a first-round RT-PCR of the TCR CDR3. From the multiplex PCR reads, TCRdb called clonotypes with MiXCR, one entry per CDR3 protein. The sample has roughly 500,000 distinct CDR3 sequences, about 43% seen once; the top ten hold around 17%. Sequenced sample: peripheral blood or thyroid tissue (not recorded which). Every receptor here comes from an adult woman with Graves' disease, either hyperthyroidism or ophthalmopathy (not recorded which).

The J gene is TRBJ2-7, the V gene TRBV5-1; D gene uncertain. This CDR3 comprises 16 residues. Between the trimmed V and J ends, which lost 6 bases and 1 base, there was a span of 20 bases. Per germline, CDR1 SGHRS and CDR2 YFSETQ. The CDR3 bases are TGCGCCAGCAAAATTATTGGTCACAGTCGATCCTACGAGCAGTACTTC. Translating it yields CASKIIGHSRSYEQYF.

The chain carries TRBV7-9 and TRBJ2-7, with D possibly being TRBD2 (6 bases). In germline, CDR1 is SEHNR, CDR2 FQNEAQ (reference sequence). Trimming took off 6 bases at V and 3 bases at J, with 18 bases between the two ends. This CDR3 comprises 15 residues. DNA of the CDR3: TGTGCCAGCAGTCCCTGGCAGGGAGGTTTCTACGAGCAGTACTTC. Translation: CASSPWQGGFYEQYF.

There are many counts of this clonotype. The chain is built from TRBV2 and TRBJ2-7, with a possible D match to TRBD2 (5 bases). Trimming took 6 bases from V and 6 from J, leaving 12 bases between them. The germline gives CDR1 SNHLY, CDR2 FYNNEI. The CDR3 has 12 residues. The CDR3 sequence: CASRVGGGEQYF. The CDR3, as DNA: TGTGCCAGCAGAGTGGGCGGAGGCGAGCAGTACTTC.

This clonotype was found many times. The CDR3 nucleotides are TGCGCCAGCAGCTATGGACAGGGTAACTCCTACGAGCAGTACTTC. Translated, it gives CASSYGQGNSYEQYF. The rearrangement uses TRBV5-1 and TRBJ2-7, with 8 bases identical to TRBD1. CDR3 length: 15 amino acids. Germline V CDR1 and CDR2: SGHRS, YFSETQ. Germline trimming cut 3 bases from V and 0 bases from J; bases unmatched to any gene: 5.

The chain employs TRBV6-1 and TRBJ2-5; 9 bases line up with TRBD1. V dropped 5 bases and J dropped 9; count of bases not matched to a gene: 16. This CDR3 region has 16 residues. The germline V gene encodes CDR1 MNHNS and CDR2 SASEGT. CDR3 nucleotide sequence: TGTGCCAGCAGTCTCAATTGGGACAGGGCACGGCAGCCCCAGTACTTC. It translates to CASSLNWDRARQPQYF.

This clonotype was detected many times. The chain employs TRBV3-1 and TRBJ2-7; no reliable D call. Trimming pared 0 bases from V and 7 bases from J, leaving 10 bases between. The CDR3 runs to 13 residues. Per germline, CDR1 LGHDT and CDR2 YNNKEL (reference sequence). The CDR3 region has the DNA TGTGCCAGCAGCCAAGACGGTCCGTTGGAGCAGTACTTC. It translates to CASSQDGPLEQYF.

The J gene is TRBJ2-1, the V gene TRBV4-2; 13 bases agree with TRBD2. Germline V gene data show CDR1 as LGHNA and CDR2 as YNFKEQ. The CDR3 totals 17 residues. J lost 5 bases, V lost 4 bases, and 8 bases had no gene match. CDR3 sequence (DNA): TGTGCCAGCAGCCGAGGGGGGGGACTAGCGGGAAACAATGAGCAGTTCTTC. Translating it yields CASSRGGGLAGNNEQFF.

V usage is TRBV10-1 and J usage is TRBJ2-2, with 7 bases that match TRBD1. V gave up 5 bases and J gave up 5 bases; unmatched junction bases: 8. This CDR3 has 15 amino acids. Germline lookup yields CDR1 WNHNN and CDR2 SYGVQD (reference sequence). As DNA, the CDR3 is TGCGCCAGCAGTCAGACAGGGCTCGGGACCGGGGAGCTGTTTTTT. The encoded protein is CASSQTGLGTGELFF.

This clonotype was detected only once. V is TRBV7-2 and J is TRBJ1-4; unclear D gene. Germline CDR1 SGHTA, CDR2 FQGNSA. Trimming took off 6 bases at V and 14 bases at J, with 16 bases between the two ends. The length of the CDR3 is 12 residues. The CDR3 DNA follows: TGTGCCAGCAGAACAGCGGGAGAGGACCTGTTTTTT. Its protein product is CASRTAGEDLFF.

V usage is TRBV10-3 and J usage is TRBJ1-2, with a tentative D call TRBD1 (5 bases). V was clipped by 0 bases and J by 4 bases, with 12 bases between them. This CDR3 has 15 residues. Germline assignment: CDR1 ENHRY and CDR2 SYGVKD. CDR3 DNA: TGTGCCATCAGTGAGTCGGGGACTAGATCCTATGGCTACACCTTC. This sequence encodes CAISESGTRSYGYTF.

In its sample, this clonotype was seen once. The rearrangement links TRBV9 to TRBJ1-6, with D unresolved. From germline, CDR1 is SGDLS and CDR2 YYNGEE. The CDR3 extends over 13 amino acids. V lost 3 bases and J lost 5, with 6 bases in between. This CDR3 is CASSERHNSPLHF. In DNA form, the CDR3 reads TGTGCCAGCAGCGAGAGGCATAATTCACCCCTCCACTTT.

The chain links TRBV14 to TRBJ2-7; no firm D call. This CDR3 is 13 amino acids long. Trimming shortened V by 8 bases and J by 5 bases, and 16 bases separated the two germline ends. Germline V gene lookup returns CDR1 SGHDN and CDR2 FVKESK. CDR3 amino acids: CASDHPGEHEQYF. DNA of the CDR3: TGTGCCAGCGACCACCCCGGCGAGCACGAGCAGTACTTC.

This clonotype has at least ten counts. The chain uses TRBV24-1 and TRBJ2-5; D remains unclear. Trimming cost V 5 bases and J 5 bases, with 5 bases left between them. The germline gives CDR1 KGHDR, CDR2 SFDVKD. The CDR3 extends over 11 amino acids. In DNA form, the CDR3 reads TGTGCCACCAGTGTCGGTGAGACCCAGTACTTC. This translates into CATSVGETQYF.

V is TRBV7-6 and J is TRBJ2-7, with D perhaps being TRBD1 or TRBD2 (5 bases each). This CDR3 is built from 13 residues. V was cut by 3 bases and J by 7 bases, with 13 bases left in between. The germline CDR1 and CDR2 sequences are SGHVS and FNYEAQ. CDR3 nucleotide sequence: TGTGCCAGCAGCTTGCTGGGGGTACGGGAGCAGTACTTC. It codes for CASSLLGVREQYF.